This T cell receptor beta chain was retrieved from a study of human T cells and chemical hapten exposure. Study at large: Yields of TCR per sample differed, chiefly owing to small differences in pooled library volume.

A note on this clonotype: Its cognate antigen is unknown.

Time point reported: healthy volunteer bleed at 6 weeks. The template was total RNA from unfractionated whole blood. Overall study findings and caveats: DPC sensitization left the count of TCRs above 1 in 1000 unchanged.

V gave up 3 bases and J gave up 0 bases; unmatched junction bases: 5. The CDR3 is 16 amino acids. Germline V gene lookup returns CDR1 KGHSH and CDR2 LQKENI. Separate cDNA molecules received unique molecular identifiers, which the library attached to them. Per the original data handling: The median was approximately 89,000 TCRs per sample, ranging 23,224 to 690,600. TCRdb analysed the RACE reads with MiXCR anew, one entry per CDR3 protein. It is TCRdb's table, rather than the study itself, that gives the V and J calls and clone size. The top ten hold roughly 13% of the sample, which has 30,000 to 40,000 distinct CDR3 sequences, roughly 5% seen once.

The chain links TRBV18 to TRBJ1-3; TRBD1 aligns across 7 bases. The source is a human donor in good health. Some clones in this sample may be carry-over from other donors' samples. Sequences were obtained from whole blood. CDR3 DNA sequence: TGTGCCAGCTCACCCCCGGGACAGTTCTCTGGAAACACCATATATTTT. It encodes CASSPPGQFSGNTIYF. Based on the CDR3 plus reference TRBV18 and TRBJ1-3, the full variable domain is NAGVMQNPRHLVRRRGQEARLRCSPMKGHSHVYWYRQLPEEGLKFMVYLQKENIIDESGMPKERFSAEFPKEGPSILRIQQVVRGDSAAYFCASSPPGQFSGNTIYFGEGSWLTVV.